This record concerns one TCR beta chain sequence. Its target is unknown. Sequencing ends 3 residues short of the CDR3 end; the germline J gene provides the rest. This specimen belongs to a study of T cell clonality in common variable immunodeficiency. Study-wide results and limits: Fewer deletions and N-nucleotide insertions were reportedly seen in common variable immunodeficiency TCR beta sequences.

The junction had 9 bases not matched to a gene; V was cut back by 7 bases and J by 6 bases. The CDR3 consists of 14 residues. Germline assignment: CDR1 SGHTA and CDR2 FQGNSA. TCRdb keeps only in-frame clones here, not all; method: immunoSEQ multiplex PCR. The data show roughly 42,000 clones, with none appearing a single time. This TCR was sampled from a person aged 18-70 years in good health. This chain uses TRBV7-2 with TRBJ2-3; the match to TRBD2 covers 8 bases. The sample comprised peripheral blood mononuclear cells. CDR3 DNA (partial): TGTGCCAGCACGGGAGCGGGGGCCCCCGATACG. As protein: CASTGAGAPDT. The full CDR3 protein reads CASTGAGAPDTQYF.